The TCR beta chain described here comes from a study of beta chain features in type 1 diabetes. With 6 bases removed from V and 5 bases from J, the gap between germline ends came to 9 bases. The CDR3 has 12 residues. Germline V gene lookup returns CDR1 KGHSH and CDR2 LQKENI. Isolated RNA was reverse transcribed in full, so expressed TCRB transcripts were sequenced. Sequencing was performed with immunoSEQ multiplex PCR; in TCRdb, only in-frame clones are kept and a portion is missing. Of fewer than 500,000 clones listed, over 11% are singletons. The chain joins TRBV18 to TRBJ2-3, with D possibly TRBD2 on 5 matching bases. This TCR was recovered from a man younger than 45 in good health. The sample was naive CD4+ T cells from blood. The CDR3: CASSLREDTQYF. Here the CDR3 DNA reads TGTGCCAGCTCCCTCCGGGAAGATACGCAGTATTTT.